This entry concerns a single T cell receptor (beta chain). Its antigen is not known. Relative to the germline gene, one junction end is altered; a read error may explain this. The entry originates in a study of T cell responses to AZD1222 COVID-19 vaccine. Whole-study findings and limits: Nearly half of spike-specific TCRs reportedly go after variant regions that carry no mutations. Distributed over spike, vaccine-associated CD4 TCRs predominated at 160-218 and 743-854.

The assay was immunoSEQ multiplex PCR, and TCRdb's table has in-frame clones only and misses some. The repertoire holds approximately 52,000 clones, with roughly 90% as singletons. The TCR was taken from an adult who received the AZD1222 COVID-19 vaccine. Sequenced here: peripheral blood, sampled 28 days after the second AZD1222 dose.

CDR3 protein: CASSSGHQETQYF. CDR3 DNA sequence: TGTGCTAGCAGCTCGGGACATCAAGAGACCCAGTACTTC. V and J are TRBV7-7 and TRBJ2-5; TRBD1 might be the D (6 bases). This CDR3 spans 13 amino acids. Germline V gene data show CDR1 as SSHAT and CDR2 as FNYEAQ (reference sequence).